This entry is about one T cell receptor beta chain. This entry comes from a study of shared clonotypes between healthy human individuals. Study summary: Those who served as donors were a couple of women and a few men between the ages of 18 and 49. Used for every donor were three CD4 naive, three CD4 memory, two CD8 naive and one CD8 memory plate.

Both subsets, CD45RA+ naive and CD45RA-negative memory, were split from the CD4+ cells. Looked up from germline, CDR1 is LGHNA and CDR2 is YNFKEQ. This CDR3 contains 13 residues. The V end lost 0 bases, the J end lost 7 bases, and 7 bases lay between the germline ends. It was across several immunoSEQ plates that each subset's genomic DNA was evenly split. TCRdb's table, derived via immunoSEQ multiplex PCR, lists solely in-frame clones and lacks some. The sample lists about 2.4 million clones, over 85% seen once, with around 0.14% in the top ten. The V gene is TRBV4-2, the J gene TRBJ1-5; the D is unclear. The receptor was isolated from a young man in good health. The sample comprised naive CD4+ T cells sorted from blood. The subset was: CD45RA+ positively selected. DNA of the CDR3: TGTGCCAGCAGCCAAGATGGGCAGCAGCCCCAGCATTTT. The encoded protein is CASSQDGQQPQHF.